This T cell receptor beta chain derives from a study of shared clonotypes between healthy human individuals. Genomic DNA (from each subset) was split evenly across several immunoSEQ plates. Original processing methods: Junction-only sequences without quality scores were provided by ImmunoSEQ, so filtering was different. The data were produced by immunoSEQ multiplex PCR, yet TCRdb's version contains in-frame clones alone and is incomplete. For V, J and clone size, that table is used; D and trimming come from the DNA. The data show approximately 510,000 clones, around 74% seen once. When samples were unsorted, roughly 81 million PBMCs were used for genomic DNA. Trimming pared 1 base from V and 2 bases from J, leaving 9 bases between. Germline V gene sequence: CDR1 SGHRS, CDR2 YFSETQ. The CDR3 consists of 14 residues.

This sequence was found in a woman aged 40-49 years in good health. Some clones in this sample may be carry-over from other donors' samples. The chain recombines TRBV5-1 with TRBJ2-5; weak D call: TRBD2 (5 bases). The sequencing sample was made of PBMCs. CDR3 bases: TGCGCCAGCAGCTTGTCTAGCACTCAAGAGACCCAGTACTTC. Its translation is CASSLSSTQETQYF.